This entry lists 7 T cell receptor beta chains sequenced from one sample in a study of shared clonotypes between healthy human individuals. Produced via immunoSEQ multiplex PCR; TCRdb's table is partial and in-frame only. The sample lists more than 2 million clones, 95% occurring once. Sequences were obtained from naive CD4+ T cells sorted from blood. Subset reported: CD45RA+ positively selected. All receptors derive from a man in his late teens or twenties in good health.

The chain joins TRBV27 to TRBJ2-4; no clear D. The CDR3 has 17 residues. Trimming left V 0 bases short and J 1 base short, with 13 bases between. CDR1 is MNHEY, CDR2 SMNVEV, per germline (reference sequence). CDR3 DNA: TGTGCCAGCAGTTTATCTGTTTGGGCCCTGGCCAAAAACATTCAGTACTTC. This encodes CASSLSVWALAKNIQYF.

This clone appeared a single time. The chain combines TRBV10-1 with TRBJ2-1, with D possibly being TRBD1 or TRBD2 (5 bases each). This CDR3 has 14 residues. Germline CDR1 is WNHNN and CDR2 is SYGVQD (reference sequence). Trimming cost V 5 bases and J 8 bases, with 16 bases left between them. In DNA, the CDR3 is TGCGCCAGCAGTCCGGGACCTCAACCCGATGAGCAGTTCTTC. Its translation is CASSPGPQPDEQFF.

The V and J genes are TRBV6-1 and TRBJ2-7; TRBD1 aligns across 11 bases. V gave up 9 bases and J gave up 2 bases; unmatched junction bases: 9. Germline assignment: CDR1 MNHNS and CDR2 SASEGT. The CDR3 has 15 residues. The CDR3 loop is CASLQGTGGTYEQYF. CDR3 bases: TGTGCCAGTCTTCAGGGGACAGGGGGAACCTACGAGCAGTACTTC.

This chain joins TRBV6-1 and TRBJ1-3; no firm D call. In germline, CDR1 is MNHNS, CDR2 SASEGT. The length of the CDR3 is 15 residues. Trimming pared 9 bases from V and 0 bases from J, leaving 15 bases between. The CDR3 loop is CASSDVMFSGNTIYF. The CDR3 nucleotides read TGTGCCAGTAGCGATGTGATGTTCTCTGGAAACACCATATATTTT.

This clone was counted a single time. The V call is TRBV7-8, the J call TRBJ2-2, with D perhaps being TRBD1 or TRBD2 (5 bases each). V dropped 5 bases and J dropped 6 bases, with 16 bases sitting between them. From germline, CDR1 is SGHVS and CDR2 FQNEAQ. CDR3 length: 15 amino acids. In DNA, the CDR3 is TGTGCCAGCAGCAGCTTGGGACGTTCCCCCGGGGAGCTGTTTTTT. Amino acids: CASSSLGRSPGELFF.

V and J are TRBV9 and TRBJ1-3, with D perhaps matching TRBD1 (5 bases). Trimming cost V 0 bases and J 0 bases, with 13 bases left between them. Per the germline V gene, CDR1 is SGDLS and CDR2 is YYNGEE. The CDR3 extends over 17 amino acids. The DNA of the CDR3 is TGTGCCAGCAGCGTAGGACAGACTAAAAACTCTGGAAACACCATATATTTT. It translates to CASSVGQTKNSGNTIYF.

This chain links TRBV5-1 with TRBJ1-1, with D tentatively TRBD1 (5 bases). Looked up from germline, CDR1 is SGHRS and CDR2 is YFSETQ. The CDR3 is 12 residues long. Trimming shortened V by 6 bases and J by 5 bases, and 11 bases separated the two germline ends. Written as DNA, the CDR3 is TGCGCCAGCACCCATCCAGGGACTGAAGCTTTCTTT. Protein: CASTHPGTEAFF.